The text below deals with one T cell receptor beta chain. With V trimmed by 6 bases and J by 5 bases, 8 bases remained unmatched. Germline CDR1 LNHNV, CDR2 YYDKDF (reference sequence). CDR3 size: 14 residues. This specimen comes from a study of blood T cell repertoires in COVID-19. Across the whole study: The samples span acute and convalescent COVID-19 from the United States, Italy and Spain.

Sequencing used immunoSEQ multiplex PCR; TCRdb keeps in-frame clones, though not all of them. The sample shows about 70,000 clones, around 87% of them seen only once. Sequenced: peripheral blood. V usage is TRBV15 and J usage is TRBJ1-1, with 8 positions matching TRBD1. The receptor's source is a woman younger than 30 with acute or convalescent COVID-19. The CDR3 sequence: CATRATGVTTEAFF. CDR3 nucleotide sequence: TGTGCCACCAGAGCGACAGGGGTTACGACTGAAGCTTTCTTT.